These 22 T cell receptor beta chains originate from one sample sequenced in a study of T cell responses to AZD1222 COVID-19 vaccine. Produced via immunoSEQ multiplex PCR; TCRdb's table is partial and in-frame only. The sample yields 90,000 to 120,000 clones, roughly 93% seen once. Sample: peripheral blood, taken on day 0 of AZD1222 vaccination. The origin of the receptors is an adult in good health.

The chain couples TRBV28 to TRBJ1-2; no definite D call. The V end was cut by 4 bases, the J end by 4 bases, with 7 bases between. Germline CDR1 reads MDHEN; CDR2 reads SYDVKM. CDR3 length equals 12 residues. CDR3 residues: CASSSSAYGYTF. DNA for the CDR3: TGTGCCAGCAGTTCGTCGGCCTATGGCTACACCTTC.

This sequence joins TRBV5-4 and TRBJ2-1; D might be TRBD2 (6 bases). Trimming shortened V by 5 bases and J by 6 bases, and 15 bases separated the two germline ends. Germline V gene sequence: CDR1 SGHNT, CDR2 YYREEE (reference sequence). This CDR3 has 14 amino acids. Here the CDR3 reads CASSPGREFNEQFF. The DNA of the CDR3 is TGTGCCAGCAGTCCCGGGAGAGAGTTCAATGAGCAGTTCTTC.

This sequence joins TRBV5-4 and TRBJ2-3; possibly TRBD1 or TRBD2 for D (8 bases each). Germline assignment: CDR1 SGHNT and CDR2 YYREEE (reference sequence). The CDR3 has 16 amino acids. Trimming stripped 4 bases from V and 4 bases from J, with 19 bases between. CDR3 amino acids: CASSPGGTGVADTQYF. Here the CDR3 DNA reads TGTGCCAGCAGCCCGGGGGGGACAGGAGTGGCAGATACGCAGTATTTT.

This clone was detected a few times. This chain uses TRBV6-1 with TRBJ2-1; 7 bases fit TRBD1. CDR1 is MNHNS and CDR2 is SASEGT in the germline V gene. The CDR3 is 13 amino acids. Trimming cost V 3 bases and J 10 bases; bases outside gene matches: 6. The CDR3 reads CASSEVRQGEQFF. The CDR3 DNA reads as TGTGCCAGCAGTGAGGTCCGACAGGGAGAGCAGTTCTTC.

V usage is TRBV30 and J usage is TRBJ2-6; perhaps TRBD1 as D (5 bases). V shed 3 bases and J shed 2 bases, with 11 bases lying between them. The V gene's germline CDR1 is GTSNPN and CDR2 SVGIG (reference sequence). The CDR3 covers 15 residues. The CDR3, as DNA: TGTGCCTGGAGCCTACAGGATCCTGGGGCCAACGTCCTGACTTTC. Its protein is CAWSLQDPGANVLTF.

The V gene is TRBV5-1, the J gene TRBJ1-3; 8 bases match TRBD1. CDR3 length: 19 amino acids. Germline V gene data show CDR1 as SGHRS and CDR2 as YFSETQ. After removal of 0 bases from V and 0 bases from J, the junction contained 11 bases not matched to a gene. The CDR3, as DNA: TGCGCCAGCAGCTTGGGTGGGACAGGAGGACCTTACTCTGGAAACACCATATATTTT. Protein: CASSLGGTGGPYSGNTIYF.

The chain joins TRBV7-9 to TRBJ2-5; D is perhaps TRBD2 (6 bases). The germline gives CDR1 SEHNR, CDR2 FQNEAQ (reference sequence). Between the trimmed V and J ends, which lost 1 base and 4 bases, there was a span of 10 bases. The CDR3 length is 14 residues. CDR3: CASSLVTGVETQYF. CDR3 nucleotides: TGTGCCAGCAGCTTAGTAACGGGAGTAGAGACCCAGTACTTC.

V usage is TRBV19 and J usage is TRBJ2-1, with TRBD1 matching over 7 bases. This CDR3 is 16 amino acids long. With 3 bases clipped from V and 0 bases from J, the junction kept 5 bases outside the gene matches. CDR1 and CDR2 from the germline V gene are LNHDA and SQIVND (reference sequence). The CDR3 DNA reads TGTGCCAGTAGTATGATACCAGGGGGCTCCTACAATGAGCAGTTCTTC. Translation gives CASSMIPGGSYNEQFF.

This chain uses TRBV6-5 with TRBJ1-2; D unresolved. With 6 bases removed from V and 3 bases from J, the gap between germline ends came to 11 bases. The CDR3 consists of 13 residues. Germline CDR1 reads MNHEY; CDR2 reads SVGAGI. The CDR3, as DNA: TGTGCCAGCAGCCGTACCCCCTACTATGGCTACACCTTC. Translating gives CASSRTPYYGYTF.

V and J are TRBV9 and TRBJ2-1; TRBD1 or TRBD2 may be the D gene (6 bases each). Trimming cost V 0 bases and J 5 bases, with 18 bases left between them. This CDR3 is built from 17 residues. Germline lookup yields CDR1 SGDLS and CDR2 YYNGEE. The CDR3 coding sequence is TGTGCCAGCAGCGTAGAGGGTTCGGGGGCCGGGAACAATGAGCAGTTCTTC. It is translated as CASSVEGSGAGNNEQFF.

The chain employs TRBV12-5 and TRBJ2-5, with TRBD2 matching 16 bases. CDR1 LGHNT and CDR2 FRNRAP come from the germline V gene. The CDR3 is made up of 16 amino acids. Trimming cost V 6 bases and J 6 bases; bases outside gene matches: 7. Written as DNA, the CDR3 is TGTGCTAGTGGCTCGGGACTAGCGGGAGGGTCGAAGACCCAGTACTTC. Its protein product is CASGSGLAGGSKTQYF.

The chain uses TRBV7-2 and TRBJ1-1; 8 bases are a match to TRBD1. Germline CDR1 and CDR2: SGHTA and FQGNSA. J gave up 4 bases and V 4 bases, and 5 bases lay outside the gene matches. CDR3 length: 14 residues. The CDR3 DNA is TGTGCCAGCAGCTCAGACAGGGGTTCCACTGAAGCTTTCTTT. Protein product: CASSSDRGSTEAFF.

The chain combines TRBV7-2 with TRBJ1-3; D unresolved. Trimming removed 5 bases at V and 6 bases at J, with 11 bases between. Germline CDR1 SGHTA, CDR2 FQGNSA. There are 13 residues in the CDR3. DNA of the CDR3: TGTGCCAGCAGCGAGGGTAGGCTAAACACCATATATTTT. This codes for CASSEGRLNTIYF. Looking up the rest from reference TRBV7-2 and TRBJ1-3 gives the full variable domain: GAGVSQSPSNKVTEKGKDVELRCDPISGHTALYWYRQSLGQGLEFLIYFQGNSAPDKSGLPSDRFSAERTGGSVSTLTIQRTQQEDSAVYLCASSEGRLNTIYFGEGSWLTVV.

In this sample, this clone turned up a few times. The chain has TRBV15 and TRBJ1-1; D gene ambiguous. Per the germline V gene, CDR1 is LNHNV and CDR2 is YYDKDF (reference sequence). V lost 1 base and J lost 0, with 3 bases in between. The CDR3 consists of 13 residues. This CDR3 reads CATSRAVNTEAFF. The DNA of the CDR3 is TGTGCCACCAGCAGAGCAGTGAACACTGAAGCTTTCTTT.

The gene calls are TRBV6-1 and TRBJ1-2, with TRBD1 matching over 8 bases. In germline, CDR1 is MNHNS, CDR2 SASEGT. Trimming at V came to 3 bases and at J to 4 bases, leaving 7 bases not matched to a gene. The CDR3 length is 15 residues. CDR3 sequence reads: CASSEAGQGIYGYTF. For the CDR3, the DNA is TGTGCCAGCAGTGAGGCCGGACAGGGTATCTATGGCTACACCTTC.

This clone was seen only a few times. The chain is built from TRBV29-1 and TRBJ2-7; either TRBD1 or TRBD2 may supply D (5 bases each). Trimming removed 5 bases from V and 0 bases from J, with 20 bases in between. Germline V CDR1 and CDR2: SQVTM, ANQGSEA. The CDR3 consists of 16 residues. The CDR3 DNA reads as TGCAGCGTTTCTATACCGGGACGGAAGAGCTCCTACGAGCAGTACTTC. Amino acids: CSVSIPGRKSSYEQYF.

The J gene is TRBJ2-3, the V gene TRBV24-1; 12 bases map to TRBD2. The CDR3 runs to 16 residues. V lost 4 bases to trimming and J lost 3 bases; unmatched junction nucleotides: 4. Germline V gives CDR1 KGHDR, CDR2 SFDVKD. The CDR3 spells CATSDPGLAGTDTQYF. The CDR3 region has the DNA TGTGCCACCAGTGACCCCGGACTAGCGGGGACAGATACGCAGTATTTT.

The chain links TRBV21-1 to TRBJ2-1; the listed D gene, TRBD2, was not tested against the DNA. TRBV21-1 is classified as a pseudogene. The CDR3 runs to 21 residues. Here the CDR3 DNA reads TGTGCCAGCAGCAAAGCGTTTGCTAGCGGGAGGAGCCTCAGATATCACAATGAGCAGTTCTTC. This encodes CASSKAFASGRSLRYHNEQFF.

The chain employs TRBV5-1 and TRBJ1-2; TRBD1 is a possible D gene (5 bases). V lost 0 bases to trimming and J lost 7 bases, with 10 bases between them. The CDR3 totals 13 residues. Germline V gives CDR1 SGHRS, CDR2 YFSETQ. This chain's CDR3 is CASSLGQGVGYTF. DNA for the CDR3: TGCGCCAGCAGCTTGGGTCAGGGTGTTGGCTACACCTTC.

V is TRBV2 and J is TRBJ1-2; no reliable D call. Trimming removed 7 bases at V and 1 base at J, with 10 bases between. The CDR3 consists of 13 residues. Germline-derived CDR1 and CDR2 are SNHLY and FYNNEI. CDR3 nucleotide sequence: TGTGCCAGCACGCCGGAGAGTAACTATGGCTACACCTTC. Translation gives CASTPESNYGYTF.

Concerning this clone: Mismatch with germline at one junction end may stem from a read error. The J gene is TRBJ1-2, the V gene TRBV4-1; no clear D gene. Germline values: CDR1 MGHRA, CDR2 YSYEKL. CDR3 size: 12 residues. CDR3 nucleotides: TGCGCCAGCAGCCAAGTCGGGCCGTCAAAATGGTTC. This translates into CASSQVGPSKWF.

The chain links TRBV7-9 to TRBJ1-1, with a tentative D call TRBD1 (5 bases). Germline CDR1 reads SEHNR; CDR2 reads FQNEAQ (reference sequence). The length of the CDR3 is 15 residues. V lost 1 base to trimming and J lost 3 bases, with 12 bases between them. CDR3 protein: CASSLDAGPHTEAFF. Here the CDR3 DNA reads TGTGCCAGCAGCTTAGACGCAGGGCCTCACACTGAAGCTTTCTTT.